This T cell receptor beta chain derives from a study of blood T cell repertoires in COVID-19. In the study overall: From the United States, Italy and Spain came samples of acute and convalescent COVID-19. Sources were T cells, B-cell-depleted T cells, or PBMCs; the material itself was cDNA or gDNA.

How the authors handled the data: Estimated nucleated cell counts came from reference gene primer amplification. Sequencing was performed with immunoSEQ multiplex PCR; in TCRdb, only in-frame clones are kept and a portion is missing. Clone size and the V and J calls come from that table; the DNA yielded D and trimming. The data hold about 200,000 clones, with roughly 80% observed a single time. Trimming cost V 6 bases and J 6 bases; bases outside gene matches: 7. Germline V lookup: CDR1 SNHLY, CDR2 FYNNEI. The CDR3 is 14 amino acids. The chain couples TRBV2 to TRBJ2-3; 9 bases map to TRBD2. The sample comprised peripheral blood. The sequence was obtained from a woman of 80 years or more with acute or convalescent COVID-19. The CDR3 DNA sequence: TGTGCCAGCAGGTGGACTAGCGAGGTTGATACGCAGTATTTT. Its protein product is CASRWTSEVDTQYF. Looking up the rest from reference TRBV2 and TRBJ2-3 gives the full variable domain: EPEVTQTPSHQVTQMGQEVILRCVPISNHLYFYWYRQILGQKVEFLVSFYNNEISEKSEIFDDQFSVERPDGSNFTLKIRSTKLEDSAMYFCASRWTSEVDTQYFGPGTRLTVL.